Reported below is one TCR beta chain. Here the CDR3 omits its conserved ending phenylalanine or tryptophan, so a read error is the likely source. The data derive from a study of tumor and adjacent non-tumor tissue in lung cancer. Three rounds of nested PCR, following a modified ARM-PCR protocol, produced the TCRbeta library. TCRdb analysed the multiplex PCR reads with MiXCR anew, one entry per CDR3 protein. The data contain over 110,000 distinct CDR3 sequences, approximately 66% of them seen just once; the ten biggest clones take up over 15%. This sample's RNA came from whole unsorted tissue. The germline gives CDR1 SGDLS, CDR2 YYNGEE. The length of the CDR3 is 14 residues.

This chain joins TRBV9 and TRBJ2-7; 7 bases are shared with TRBD1. This receptor was obtained from a man aged 55 to 69 with small cell lung cancer. The source material was lung tumor tissue. The CDR3 coding sequence is TGTGCCGGCAGCGCCACCGGGACAGACTACGAGCAGTACTTA. Amino acid sequence: CAGSATGTDYEQYL.